Reported below is one T cell receptor beta chain. What it binds is not known. This record belongs to a study of beta chain features in type 1 diabetes. Study at large: No age, gender or cell yield differences were seen between patients and healthy donors. All samples yielded some 100,000,000 examined sorted cells. Points from the study as a whole: For Type 1 diabetes patients, all four CD4+ subsets carried TCRB CDR3s that were moderately but significantly shorter. Sequencing used cDNA, and cells with high TCR expression could therefore be over-represented.

Expressed TCRB transcripts were sequenced, since all the RNA that had been isolated was reverse transcribed. Regulatory, naive and central memory T cell samples averaged around 3.5 million reads. Assay used: immunoSEQ multiplex PCR; TCRdb lists only in-frame clones, some missing. The sample shows about 170,000 clones, approximately 7.8% of them seen only once. This clonotype originated in a woman aged 40-49 years with type 1 diabetes. Sample: central memory CD4+ T cells from blood.

CDR3 sequence: CASSPTSGSSHEQFF. CDR3 in DNA: TGTGCCAGCAGCCCGACTAGCGGGAGCTCCCATGAGCAGTTCTTC. The chain recombines TRBV9 with TRBJ2-1; TRBD2 matches at 12 bases. Germline loops: CDR1 SGDLS, CDR2 YYNGEE. The CDR3 is 15 amino acids. V was pared by 4 bases and J by 8 bases, with 7 bases of the junction left unmatched.